These 17 T cell receptor beta chains share one sample of origin, sequenced in a study of early T cells in non-severe SARS-CoV-2 infection. TCRdb re-called the 5' RACE reads with MiXCR, one entry per CDR3 protein. The top ten hold over 7% of the sample, which has around 84,000 distinct CDR3 sequences, more than 9% seen once. Sample: whole blood, taken at baseline. The receptors were gathered from an adult who was a healthcare worker with PCR-confirmed SARS-CoV-2 infection or an uninfected control (not recorded which).

The chain links TRBV7-2 to TRBJ1-4, with unresolved D. This CDR3 is 11 amino acids long. CDR1 SGHTA and CDR2 FQGNSA come from the germline V gene. Deletions cut 5 bases from V and 4 bases from J, with 2 bases between. The DNA of the CDR3 is TGTGCCAGCAGCCGTAATGAAAAACTGTTTTTT. It encodes CASSRNEKLFF.

The chain carries TRBV6-4 and TRBJ2-2; 7 bases line up with TRBD2. CDR1 is MRHNA and CDR2 is SNTAGT in the germline V gene. V lost 2 bases and J lost 4; bases outside the gene matches: 1. The CDR3 sequence is 14 residues long. CDR3 sequence (DNA): TGTGCCAGCAGTGACGGGAGGGCCACCGGGGAGCTGTTTTTT. Amino acid sequence: CASSDGRATGELFF.

This chain joins TRBV11-1 and TRBJ2-1, with 12 bases fitting TRBD2. CDR1 is SGHAT, CDR2 FQDESV, per germline (reference sequence). The length of the CDR3 is 15 residues. The J segment lost 10 bases and the V segment lost 1 base, leaving 5 bases of the junction unmatched. CDR3 region: CASSLVGLAGREQFF. CDR3 nucleotide sequence: TGTGCCAGCAGCTTAGTAGGACTAGCGGGAAGGGAGCAGTTCTTC.

This clonotype came up once. The V gene is TRBV6-5, the J gene TRBJ2-2, with D uncertain. CDR3 length equals 14 residues. The V and J ends lost 2 bases and 8 bases respectively, with 12 bases between them. Germline V gene data show CDR1 as MNHEY and CDR2 as SVGAGI. The CDR3 nucleotides are TGTGCCAGCAGTTACACCCCCCAGGAAGGGGAGCTGTTTTTT. This gives the protein CASSYTPQEGELFF.

This clonotype occurred many times. This rearrangement joins TRBV12-3 or TRBV12-4 to TRBJ1-4; TRBD1 is a possible D gene (6 bases). The CDR3 consists of 14 residues. V lost 6 bases and J lost 5, with 13 bases in between. CDR3 loop: CASRGGPRNEKLFF. CDR3 DNA sequence: TGTGCCAGCAGGGGGGGGCCCAGAAATGAAAAACTGTTTTTT.

Only a few counts were recorded for this clonotype. This chain connects TRBV20-1 to TRBJ1-1; 8 nucleotides align to TRBD1. Germline V gives CDR1 DFQATT, CDR2 SNEGSKA (reference sequence). The CDR3 contains 15 residues. V lost 7 bases, J lost 1 base, and 11 bases stayed unmatched. Here the CDR3 reads CSGSGGAWGNTEAFF. CDR3 nucleotide sequence: TGCAGTGGCTCAGGGGGCGCGTGGGGGAACACTGAAGCTTTCTTT.

This clonotype showed up just a few times. The chain recombines TRBV28 with TRBJ1-2; 8 bases fit TRBD1. Germline V gene lookup returns CDR1 MDHEN and CDR2 SYDVKM. V shed 8 bases and J 4 bases; nucleotides not matched to a gene: 9. The CDR3 extends over 14 amino acids. The CDR3, as DNA: TGTGCCAGCGGGAAGACAGGGGCAGGCTATGGCTACACCTTC. This gives the protein CASGKTGAGYGYTF.

Ten or more counts support this clonotype. The genes are TRBV27 and TRBJ2-1; D ambiguous. The germline V and J ends were trimmed by 6 bases and 7 bases, with 19 bases remaining between them. Per germline, CDR1 MNHEY and CDR2 SMNVEV (reference sequence). The CDR3 is 15 residues long. The CDR3 DNA reads TGTGCCAGCAGCGCGTTTCGCGCCGTGGAAAATGAGCAGTTCTTC. Translating gives CASSAFRAVENEQFF.

Many counts were recorded for this clonotype. In DNA, the CDR3 is TGCAGTGCTAGAGGTTGGACAGGGGATCAGCCCCAGCATTTT. Its translation is CSARGWTGDQPQHF. V is TRBV20-1 and J is TRBJ1-5; TRBD1 matches at 9 bases. This CDR3 region has 14 residues. V gave up 1 base and J gave up 5 bases; unmatched junction bases: 3. Germline values: CDR1 DFQATT, CDR2 SNEGSKA (reference sequence).

The chain employs TRBV4-2 and TRBJ2-7; 7 positions agree with TRBD1. The V segment lost 0 bases and the J segment 2 bases; nucleotides outside the gene matches: 7. In germline, CDR1 is LGHNA, CDR2 YNFKEQ. CDR3 size: 16 residues. The CDR3 region has the DNA TGTGCCAGCAGCCAAGATATTGGGACAGTGGCCTACGAGCAGTACTTC. Protein product: CASSQDIGTVAYEQYF.

This clonotype was detected only a few times. The rearrangement joins TRBV7-3 to TRBJ2-3; 11 bases fit TRBD2. The germline gives CDR1 SGHTA, CDR2 FQGTGA. V lost 2 bases and J lost 0; bases outside the gene matches: 4. This CDR3 has 17 residues. The CDR3 spells CASSLELAGASTDTQYF. In DNA, the CDR3 is TGTGCCAGCAGCTTAGAACTAGCGGGGGCTAGCACAGATACGCAGTATTTT. Using reference TRBV7-3 and TRBJ2-3 for the parts outside the CDR3, the full variable domain is GAGVSQTPSNKVTEKGKYVELRCDPISGHTALYWYRQSLGQGPEFLIYFQGTGAADDSGLPNDRFFAVRPEGSVSTLKIQRTERGDSAVYLCASSLELAGASTDTQYFGPGTRLTVL.

This clonotype was seen more than once but under ten times. J is TRBJ2-1 and V is TRBV5-1; 12 bases line up with TRBD2. V shed 0 bases and J 9 bases; nucleotides not matched to a gene: 4. The CDR3 sequence is 15 residues long. Germline assignment: CDR1 SGHRS and CDR2 YFSETQ. CDR3 region: CASSLGLAGAIEQFF. CDR3 DNA: TGCGCCAGCAGCTTGGGACTAGCGGGAGCTATTGAGCAGTTCTTC.

The V call is TRBV4-2, the J call TRBJ2-1; 12 bases agree with TRBD2. The CDR3 covers 16 residues. CDR1 is LGHNA, CDR2 YNFKEQ, per germline. J lost 7 bases, V lost 4 bases, and 8 bases had no gene match. The CDR3, as DNA: TGTGCCAGCAGCCGACAACTAGCGGGAGGTCTAAATGAGCAGTTCTTC. It yields the protein CASSRQLAGGLNEQFF.

This clonotype came up a few times. This chain joins TRBV5-4 and TRBJ1-1; possible D gene TRBD1, 6 bases. Germline values: CDR1 SGHNT, CDR2 YYREEE (reference sequence). The V and J ends lost 5 bases and 5 bases respectively, with 13 bases between them. This CDR3 is built from 13 residues. CDR3 in amino acids: CASSLPRGTEAFF. The CDR3 nucleotides are TGTGCCAGCAGTCTACCGAGGGGGACTGAAGCTTTCTTT.

The chain combines TRBV2 with TRBJ2-5, with 9 bases identical to TRBD2. The CDR3 is made up of 14 amino acids. From germline, CDR1 is SNHLY and CDR2 FYNNEI. Trimming removed 6 bases from V and 7 bases from J; junction bases left unmatched: 9. For the CDR3, the DNA is TGTGCCAGCAGCGAAATAGCGGGAGTGGCGACCCAGTACTTC. It specifies CASSEIAGVATQYF. The variable domain in full, with the rest retrieved from reference TRBV2 and TRBJ2-5, is EPEVTQTPSHQVTQMGQEVILRCVPISNHLYFYWYRQILGQKVEFLVSFYNNEISEKSEIFDDQFSVERPDGSNFTLKIRSTKLEDSAMYFCASSEIAGVATQYFGPGTRLLVL.

This clonotype was counted ten times or more. The chain combines TRBV4-1 with TRBJ2-2; 7 bases align to TRBD1. CDR1 is MGHRA, CDR2 YSYEKL, per germline. V lost 0 bases, J lost 0 bases, and 4 bases stayed unmatched. This CDR3 contains 17 residues. The CDR3 region is CASSQDRQGANTGELFF. As DNA, the CDR3 is TGCGCCAGCAGCCAAGATCGACAGGGCGCGAACACCGGGGAGCTGTTTTTT.

The chain carries TRBV12-3 or TRBV12-4 and TRBJ2-2, with D perhaps matching TRBD2 (6 bases). The CDR3 totals 15 residues. Trimming took off 7 bases at V and 0 bases at J, with 12 bases between the two ends. In nucleotides, the CDR3 is TGTGCCAGCACCAACGGGAGTCCGAACACCGGGGAGCTGTTTTTT. This sequence encodes CASTNGSPNTGELFF.